These 24 T cell receptor beta chains came from one sample sequenced in a study of beta chain features in type 1 diabetes. Sequenced material consisted of expressed TCRB transcripts (all of the isolated RNA was reverse transcribed). The assay was immunoSEQ multiplex PCR, and TCRdb's table has in-frame clones only and misses some. The profile covers fewer than 250,000 clones, with roughly 70% appearing a single time and roughly 0.048% taken by the ten largest. Sequenced material: naive CD4+ T cells from blood. The origin of the receptors is a man aged 30 to 39 in good health.

The rearrangement joins TRBV28 to TRBJ2-3; D gene ambiguous. The CDR3 runs 15 residues. The V gene lost 3 bases and the J gene lost 6 bases, with 16 bases spanning the gap. Germline CDR1 MDHEN, CDR2 SYDVKM. As DNA, the CDR3 is TGTGCCAGCAGTTTTCGGCTCCCCCGTCAGGATACGCAGTATTTT. Residues: CASSFRLPRQDTQYF.

The chain recombines TRBV4-1 with TRBJ2-3; no clear D. The V gene's germline CDR1 is MGHRA and CDR2 YSYEKL. The CDR3 contains 13 residues. V lost 0 bases to trimming and J lost 5 bases, with 6 bases between them. CDR3 protein: CASSQEGRDTQYF. The CDR3 coding sequence is TGCGCCAGCAGCCAAGAAGGGCGAGATACGCAGTATTTT.

The chain carries TRBV5-4 and TRBJ1-2; the match to TRBD1 covers 9 bases. Germline V gene data show CDR1 as SGHNT and CDR2 as YYREEE (reference sequence). Losses at the gene ends were 1 base for V and 6 bases for J; bases not matched to a gene: 1. The CDR3 totals 13 residues. The CDR3 nucleotides read TGTGCCAGCAGCTTGACAGGGGGCGATGGCTACACCTTC. Amino acid sequence: CASSLTGGDGYTF.

The chain employs TRBV9 and TRBJ2-2, with D perhaps matching TRBD2 (6 bases). Germline V gives CDR1 SGDLS, CDR2 YYNGEE. V shed 4 bases and J shed 2 bases, with 12 bases lying between them. CDR3 length: 15 residues. CDR3 loop: CASSTGTVNTGELFF. Written as DNA, the CDR3 is TGTGCCAGCAGCACTGGGACTGTCAACACCGGGGAGCTGTTTTTT.

The rearrangement uses TRBV2 and TRBJ2-3; TRBD1 matches 7 bases. The junction had 10 bases not matched to a gene; V was cut back by 8 bases and J by 8 bases. Looked up from germline, CDR1 is SNHLY and CDR2 is FYNNEI. This CDR3 region has 13 residues. The CDR3 here is CASGQALQGTQYF. In nucleotides, the CDR3 is TGTGCCAGCGGACAGGCCTTGCAGGGTACGCAGTATTTT.

The chain combines TRBV5-4 with TRBJ2-1; D possibly corresponds to TRBD2 (5 bases). The CDR3 covers 11 residues. Per the germline V gene, CDR1 is SGHNT and CDR2 is YYREEE (reference sequence). The V and J ends lost 2 bases and 8 bases respectively, with 5 bases between them. CDR3 residues: CASSLADEQFF. The CDR3 DNA reads TGTGCCAGCAGCTTAGCGGATGAGCAGTTCTTC.

This clone has only a few counts. The chain combines TRBV5-6 with TRBJ2-1, with D unresolved. This CDR3 region has 11 residues. V gave up 2 bases and J gave up 9 bases, with 6 bases separating them. CDR1 is SGHDT and CDR2 is YYEEEE in the germline V gene. CDR3 region: CASSFTLEQFF. The CDR3 bases are TGTGCCAGCAGCTTCACGCTTGAGCAGTTCTTC.

The rearrangement joins TRBV30 to TRBJ1-2; D is possibly TRBD1 (5 bases). CDR1 and CDR2 (germline): GTSNPN, SVGIG (reference sequence). Trimming shortened V by 3 bases and J by 4 bases, and 15 bases separated the two germline ends. This CDR3 spans 14 amino acids. The CDR3 reads CAWRGQGRSYGYTF. The CDR3 DNA reads TGTGCCTGGAGGGGCCAGGGTAGATCCTATGGCTACACCTTC. Complete variable domain (other parts from reference TRBV30 and TRBJ1-2): SQTIHQWPATLVQPVGSPLSLECTVEGTSNPNLYWYRQAAGRGLQLLFYSVGIGQISSEVPQNLSASRPQDRQFILSSKKLLLSDSGFYLCAWRGQGRSYGYTFGSGTRLTVV.

A few counts support this clone. This chain uses TRBV29-1 with TRBJ2-1, with 11 bases matching TRBD1. CDR1 SQVTM and CDR2 ANQGSEA come from the germline V gene. V trimming: 6 bases; J trimming: 2 bases; junction bases outside the gene matches: 3. The CDR3 length is 14 residues. In nucleotides, the CDR3 is TGCAGCGTCGGACAGGGGGCAACCTACAATGAGCAGTTCTTC. It yields the protein CSVGQGATYNEQFF.

This chain connects TRBV29-1 to TRBJ1-1, with 7 bases identical to TRBD1. The CDR3 runs to 11 residues. Germline V gene data show CDR1 as SQVTM and CDR2 as ANQGSEA. With 0 bases clipped from V and 11 bases from J, the junction kept 3 bases outside the gene matches. The CDR3 protein is CSVEDPRGAFF. CDR3 in DNA: TGCAGCGTTGAAGACCCCAGGGGGGCTTTCTTT.

The CDR3 is CASSQDRGSYNEQFF. CDR3 sequence (DNA): TGTGCCAGCAGCCAAGATAGGGGTTCCTACAATGAGCAGTTCTTC. The chain employs TRBV14 and TRBJ2-1; tentatively, D is TRBD1 (5 bases). Germline loops: CDR1 SGHDN, CDR2 FVKESK. The ends were cut back, 0 bases at V and 1 base at J, with 7 bases in the middle. This CDR3 is 15 amino acids long.

The chain has TRBV29-1 and TRBJ1-2; TRBD1 aligns across 9 bases. The germline V gene encodes CDR1 SQVTM and CDR2 ANQGSEA. Trimming at V came to 7 bases and at J to 0 bases, leaving 3 bases not matched to a gene. This CDR3 is built from 13 residues. As DNA, the CDR3 is TGCAGCGGTGGGACAGGGACTAACTATGGCTACACCTTC. This gives the protein CSGGTGTNYGYTF. Based on the CDR3 plus reference TRBV29-1 and TRBJ1-2, the full variable domain is SAVISQKPSRDICQRGTSLTIQCQVDSQVTMMFWYRQQPGQSLTLIATANQGSEATYESGFVIDKFPISRPNLTFSTLTVSNMSPEDSSIYLCSGGTGTNYGYTFGSGTRLTVV.

This chain links TRBV5-1 with TRBJ2-1; 7 bases match TRBD1. Germline CDR1 reads SGHRS; CDR2 reads YFSETQ. CDR3 length equals 14 residues. The junction had 7 bases not matched to a gene; V was cut back by 4 bases and J by 6 bases. The CDR3 protein is CASSPRTGTNEQFF. Here the CDR3 DNA reads TGCGCCAGCAGCCCTCGGACAGGTACCAATGAGCAGTTCTTC.

The genes are TRBV7-2 and TRBJ2-1, with 11 bases lining up with TRBD2. V lost 2 bases and J lost 4; bases outside the gene matches: 1. Germline lookup yields CDR1 SGHTA and CDR2 FQGNSA. The CDR3 loop spans 15 amino acids. CDR3 region: CASSLRLAGYNEQFF. The CDR3 nucleotides read TGTGCCAGCAGCTTACGACTAGCGGGGTACAATGAGCAGTTCTTC.

The chain is built from TRBV5-4 and TRBJ2-1; no firm D call. Germline lookup yields CDR1 SGHNT and CDR2 YYREEE (reference sequence). The CDR3 has 15 amino acids. V lost 2 bases, J lost 0 bases, and 9 bases lay in between. The CDR3: CASSLYLSSYNEQFF. The CDR3 DNA sequence: TGTGCCAGCAGCTTATACCTAAGCTCCTACAATGAGCAGTTCTTC. The complete variable domain, with remaining parts taken from reference TRBV5-4 and TRBJ2-1, reads ETGVTQSPTHLIKTRGQQVTLRCSSQSGHNTVSWYQQALGQGPQFIFQYYREEENGRGNFPPRFSGLQFPNYSSELNVNALELDDSALYLCASSLYLSSYNEQFFGPGTRLTVL.

The rearrangement uses TRBV12-5 and TRBJ1-2; D not certain. The CDR3 loop spans 13 amino acids. Germline CDR1 reads LGHNT; CDR2 reads FRNRAP. The V end lost 5 bases, the J end lost 4 bases, and 11 bases lay between the germline ends. CDR3 nucleotides: TGTGCTAGTGGTGTAAACTGGGGCTATGGCTACACCTTC. This codes for CASGVNWGYGYTF.

A remark on this clone: The same CDR3 can be traced to other DNA sequences in this sample. This chain joins TRBV30 and TRBJ1-5; D call uncertain. V lost 0 bases to trimming and J lost 4 bases, with 7 bases between them. The germline V gene encodes CDR1 GTSNPN and CDR2 SVGIG (reference sequence). This CDR3 has 13 residues. In DNA form, the CDR3 reads TGTGCCTGGAGTGTGTCGGTTAATCAGCCCCAGCATTTT. Amino acids: CAWSVSVNQPQHF.

DNA for the CDR3: TGTGCCAGCAGCGAAGGACAGGGAAACACTGAAGCTTTCTTT. Protein product: CASSEGQGNTEAFF. The chain combines TRBV9 with TRBJ1-1; 8 bases match TRBD1. The CDR3 runs 14 residues. Germline values: CDR1 SGDLS, CDR2 YYNGEE. With V trimmed by 3 bases and J by 2 bases, 3 bases remained unmatched.

The gene calls are TRBV30 and TRBJ1-6; D might be TRBD1 (5 bases). The CDR3 contains 12 residues. V dropped 3 bases and J dropped 10 bases, with 10 bases sitting between them. Germline-derived CDR1 and CDR2 are GTSNPN and SVGIG (reference sequence). The CDR3 coding sequence is TGTGCCTGGAGGGCGGACACATCACCCCTCCACTTT. It translates to CAWRADTSPLHF.

The rearrangement uses TRBV10-3 and TRBJ2-7; D not certain. This CDR3 contains 13 residues. V was pared by 4 bases and J by 0 bases, with 7 bases between. Germline V gene data show CDR1 as ENHRY and CDR2 as SYGVKD. CDR3 nucleotides: TGTGCCATCAGTGCAGGCGTCTCCTACGAGCAGTACTTC. Its protein product is CAISAGVSYEQYF.

For the CDR3, the DNA is TGTGCCTGGAGTGCTGGCGGGAGTATAGATGAGCAGTTCTTC. Translated, it gives CAWSAGGSIDEQFF. The J gene is TRBJ2-1, the V gene TRBV30; 7 nucleotides align to TRBD2. Germline V gives CDR1 GTSNPN, CDR2 SVGIG (reference sequence). V lost 1 base and J lost 8; bases outside the gene matches: 8. The CDR3 consists of 14 residues.

In regard to this clone: A junction end diverges from the germline sequence, so it may reflect a read error. V and J are TRBV29-1 and TRBJ2-2, with D perhaps TRBD2 (5 bases). The length of the CDR3 is 11 residues. Germline CDR1 SQVTM, CDR2 ANQGSEA. The CDR3 nucleotides read TGCAGCGCCGAAAACACCGGGGAGCGGTTTTTT. Protein: CSAENTGERFF.

This clone was seen a handful of times. V gene TRBV6-5 combines with J gene TRBJ1-2; D call uncertain. CDR1 and CDR2 from the germline V gene are MNHEY and SVGAGI. Between the trimmed V and J ends, which lost 2 bases and 4 bases, there was a span of 14 bases. The CDR3 consists of 15 residues. CDR3 bases: TGTGCCAGCAGTTACGGAGACTGGGGAGGCTATGGCTACACCTTC. Its translation: CASSYGDWGGYGYTF.

This clone was found a few times. The genes are TRBV7-2 and TRBJ2-4; 8 bases fit TRBD2. This CDR3 region has 15 residues. J lost 0 bases, V lost 7 bases, and 5 bases had no gene match. The V gene's germline CDR1 is SGHTA and CDR2 FQGNSA. The CDR3 region has the DNA TGTGCCAGCACCACAGCGGGGGCAGCCAAAAACATTCAGTACTTC. Translation: CASTTAGAAKNIQYF.